The T cell receptor (beta chain) described here comes from a study of blood T cell repertoires in COVID-19. Background on the study: Collection of acute and convalescent COVID-19 samples took place in the United States, Italy and Spain. Nucleic acid was either cDNA or gDNA, and it came from T cells, B-cell-depleted T cells, or PBMCs.

Authors' methods: How many nucleated cells were present was estimated from reference gene primer amplification. Generated by immunoSEQ multiplex PCR, the TCRdb table keeps only in-frame clones and is missing some. From that table come the V and J calls and clone size; the DNA was used to work out D and trimming. The repertoire holds about 160,000 clones, less than 85% seen once, with roughly a tenth in the top ten. This clone was found a few times. Trimming pared 6 bases from V and 9 bases from J, leaving 15 bases between. Germline V gives CDR1 SNHLY, CDR2 FYNNEI. CDR3 length: 13 amino acids. The gene calls are TRBV2 and TRBJ2-1, with a tentative D call TRBD2 (5 bases). The clonotype comes from a woman of 80 years or more with active or convalescent COVID-19. What was sequenced was peripheral blood. CDR3 residues: CASSAWLGSEQFF. The CDR3 bases are TGTGCCAGCAGCGCTTGGCTAGGGAGTGAGCAGTTCTTC.